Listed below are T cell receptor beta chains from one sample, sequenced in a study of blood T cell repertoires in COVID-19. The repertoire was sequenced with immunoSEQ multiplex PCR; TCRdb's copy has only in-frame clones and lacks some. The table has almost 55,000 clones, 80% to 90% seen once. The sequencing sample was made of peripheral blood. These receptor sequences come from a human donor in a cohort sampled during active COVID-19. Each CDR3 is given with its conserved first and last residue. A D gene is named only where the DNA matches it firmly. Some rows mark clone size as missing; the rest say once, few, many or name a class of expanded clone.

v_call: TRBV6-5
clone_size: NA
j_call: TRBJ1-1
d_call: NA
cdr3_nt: TGTGCCAGCAGCCCCTTACAGGGCGCAGCTTTCTTT
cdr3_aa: CASSPLQGAAFF

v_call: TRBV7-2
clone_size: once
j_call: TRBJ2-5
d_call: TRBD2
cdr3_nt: TGTGCCAGCAGCTTCCAGGGAGGGATGGAGACCCAGTACTTC
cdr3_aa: CASSFQGGMETQYF

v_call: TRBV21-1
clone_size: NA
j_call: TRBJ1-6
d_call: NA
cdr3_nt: TGTGCCAGCAGCAAAGTCGGGGGGCGGAATTCACCCCTCCACTTT
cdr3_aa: CASSKVGGRNSPLHF

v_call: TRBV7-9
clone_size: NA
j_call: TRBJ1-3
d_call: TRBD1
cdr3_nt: TGTGCCAGCAGCATTCGACAGGGGGGAGGAAACACCATATATTTT
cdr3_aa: CASSIRQGGGNTIYF

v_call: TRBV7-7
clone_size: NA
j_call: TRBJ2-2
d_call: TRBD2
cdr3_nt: TGTGCCAGCAGCTCGGGCGGGGGGGTCACCGGGGAGCTGTTTTTT
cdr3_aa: CASSSGGGVTGELFF

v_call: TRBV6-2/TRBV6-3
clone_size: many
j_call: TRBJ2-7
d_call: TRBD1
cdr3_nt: TGTGCCAGCAGTTACGCGGCCAGGGGGAACTACGAGCAGTACTTC
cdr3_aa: CASSYAARGNYEQYF

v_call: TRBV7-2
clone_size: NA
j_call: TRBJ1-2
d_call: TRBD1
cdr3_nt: TGTGCCAGCAGCCAGCCGGACAGGGAGGTTCATGGCTACACCTTC
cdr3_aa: CASSQPDREVHGYTF

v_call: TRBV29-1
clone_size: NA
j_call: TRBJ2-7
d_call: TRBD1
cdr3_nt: TGCAGCGTGACTCGGACAGGGAGCTCCTACGAGCAGTACTTC
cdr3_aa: CSVTRTGSSYEQYF

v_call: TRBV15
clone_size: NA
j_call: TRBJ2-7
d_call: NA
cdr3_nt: TGTGCCACCAGCAGGGGAGCGGGCCAGGGCACCTACGAGCAGTACTTC
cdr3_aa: CATSRGAGQGTYEQYF

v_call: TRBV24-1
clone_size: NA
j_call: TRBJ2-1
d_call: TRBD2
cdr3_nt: TGTGCCACCAGTGATTCTAGCGGGGGGGCGAGGAATGAGCAGTTCTTC
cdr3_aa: CATSDSSGGARNEQFF

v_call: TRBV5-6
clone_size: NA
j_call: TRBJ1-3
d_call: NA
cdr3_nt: TGTGCCAGCAGCTTGGCTTCGGGGTCGAACACCATATATTTT
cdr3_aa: CASSLASGSNTIYF

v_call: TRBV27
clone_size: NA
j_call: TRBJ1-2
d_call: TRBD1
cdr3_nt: TGTGCCAGCAGTCCACGACAGGGTACCCATGGCTACACCTTC
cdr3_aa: CASSPRQGTHGYTF

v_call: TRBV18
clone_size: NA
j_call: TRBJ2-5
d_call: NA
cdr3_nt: TGTGCCAGCTCTCTCGGCCAGGGGCCAGAGACCCAGTACTTC
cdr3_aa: CASSLGQGPETQYF

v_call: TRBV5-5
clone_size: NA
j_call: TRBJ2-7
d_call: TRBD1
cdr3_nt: TGTGCCAGCAGCTCACAGGGACAGGGTTATTACGAGCAGTACTTC
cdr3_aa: CASSSQGQGYYEQYF

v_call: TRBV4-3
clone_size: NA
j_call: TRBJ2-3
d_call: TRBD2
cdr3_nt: TGCGCCAGCAGCCAAGATCCCCGGGGGGGTCCAAAAGATACGCAGTATTTT
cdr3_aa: CASSQDPRGGPKDTQYF

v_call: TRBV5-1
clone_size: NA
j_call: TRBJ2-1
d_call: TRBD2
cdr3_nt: TGCGCCAGCAGTTCACCACCCTCTAGCGGGCGGAACTACTACAATGAGCAGTTCTTC
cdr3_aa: CASSSPPSSGRNYYNEQFF

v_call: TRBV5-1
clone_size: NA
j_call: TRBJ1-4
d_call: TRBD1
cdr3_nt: TGCGCCAGCAGCCCGACAGGGTCAACTAATGAAAAACTGTTTTTT
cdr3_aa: CASSPTGSTNEKLFF

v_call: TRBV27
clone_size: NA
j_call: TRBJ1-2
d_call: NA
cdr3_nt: TGTGCCAGCAGTTCCAGGGAGGGCTATGGCTACACCTTC
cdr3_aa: CASSSREGYGYTF

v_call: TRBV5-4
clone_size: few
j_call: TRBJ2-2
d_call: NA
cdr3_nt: TGTGCCAGCAGCAGTAGCAGAAACGCGAACACCGGGGAGCTGTTTTTT
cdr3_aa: CASSSSRNANTGELFF

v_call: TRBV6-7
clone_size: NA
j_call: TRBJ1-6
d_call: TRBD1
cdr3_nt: TGTGCCAGCAGTTACTCGCAGTGGGACAGCTATTCACCCCTCCACTTT
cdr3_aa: CASSYSQWDSYSPLHF